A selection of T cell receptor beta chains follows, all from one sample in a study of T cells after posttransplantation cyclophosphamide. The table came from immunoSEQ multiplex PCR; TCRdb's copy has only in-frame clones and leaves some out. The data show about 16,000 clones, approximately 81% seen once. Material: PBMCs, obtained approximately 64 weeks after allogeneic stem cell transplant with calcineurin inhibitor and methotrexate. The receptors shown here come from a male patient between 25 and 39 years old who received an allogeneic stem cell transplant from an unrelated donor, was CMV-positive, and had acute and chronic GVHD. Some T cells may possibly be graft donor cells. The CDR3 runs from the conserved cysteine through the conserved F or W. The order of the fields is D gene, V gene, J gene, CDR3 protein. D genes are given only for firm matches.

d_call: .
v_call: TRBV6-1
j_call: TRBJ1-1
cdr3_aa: CASSEELRGLRAFF

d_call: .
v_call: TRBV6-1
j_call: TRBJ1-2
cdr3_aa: CASTGVGLSGYTF

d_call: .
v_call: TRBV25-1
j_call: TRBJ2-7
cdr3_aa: CASSELSEENEQYF

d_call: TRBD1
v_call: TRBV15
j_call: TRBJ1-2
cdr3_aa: CATSRAGQENYGYTF

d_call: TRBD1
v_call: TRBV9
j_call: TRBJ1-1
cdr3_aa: CASGRQGNTEAFF

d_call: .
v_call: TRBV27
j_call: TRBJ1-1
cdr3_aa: CASGGNTEAFF

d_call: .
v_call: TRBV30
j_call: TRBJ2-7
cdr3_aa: CAWSRGIKGSDEQYF

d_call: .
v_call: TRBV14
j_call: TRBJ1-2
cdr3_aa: CASSPAAVNYGYTF

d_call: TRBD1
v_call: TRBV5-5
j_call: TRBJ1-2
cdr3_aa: CASTTTGGASAVGYTF

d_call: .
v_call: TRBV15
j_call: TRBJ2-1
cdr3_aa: CATSRDNGGNEQFF

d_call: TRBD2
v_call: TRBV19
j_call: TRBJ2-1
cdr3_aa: CASMRTSGGGYNEQFF

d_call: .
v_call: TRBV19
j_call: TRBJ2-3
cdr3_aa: CASSIRAGGTDTQYF

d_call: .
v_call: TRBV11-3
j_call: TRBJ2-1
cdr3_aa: CASSPAGSNNEQFF

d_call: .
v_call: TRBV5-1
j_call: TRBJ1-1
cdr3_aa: CASSGTGFGLNTEAFF

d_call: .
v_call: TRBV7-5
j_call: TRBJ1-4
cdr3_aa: CVRSFWQINEKLFF

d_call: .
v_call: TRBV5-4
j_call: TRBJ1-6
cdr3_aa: CASSLGARDSPLHF

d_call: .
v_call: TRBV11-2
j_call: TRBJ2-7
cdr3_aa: CASSLGVRSSYEQYF

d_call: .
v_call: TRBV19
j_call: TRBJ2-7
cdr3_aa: CASSPGLYEQYF

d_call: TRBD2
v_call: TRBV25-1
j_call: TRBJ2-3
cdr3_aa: CASGPFSGGATDTQYF

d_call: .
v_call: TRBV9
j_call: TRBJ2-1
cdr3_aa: CASSVGGSGYYNEQFF

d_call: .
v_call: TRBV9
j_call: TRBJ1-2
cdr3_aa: CASSVGGNYGYTF

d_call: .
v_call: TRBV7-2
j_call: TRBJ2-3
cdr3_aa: CASSLQQTTTDTQYF

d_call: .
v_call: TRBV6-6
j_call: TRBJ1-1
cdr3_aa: CASTTPYSSPTEAFF

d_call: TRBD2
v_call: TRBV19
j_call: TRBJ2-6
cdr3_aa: CASMRGGPISGANVLTF

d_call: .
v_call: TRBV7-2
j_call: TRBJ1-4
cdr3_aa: CASSLDWGRIDEKLFF

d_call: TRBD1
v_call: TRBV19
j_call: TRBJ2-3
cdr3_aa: CASLDRTGGMGATQYF

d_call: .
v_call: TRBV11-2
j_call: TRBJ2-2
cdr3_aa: CASSLDPRAGELFF

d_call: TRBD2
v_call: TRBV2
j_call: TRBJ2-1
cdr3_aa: CASRPLAGGYNEQFF

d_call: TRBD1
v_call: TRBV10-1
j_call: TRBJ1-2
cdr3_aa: CASSESGKGAPDGYTF

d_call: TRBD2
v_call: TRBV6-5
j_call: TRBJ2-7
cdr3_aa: CASRGTSGSAGEQYF

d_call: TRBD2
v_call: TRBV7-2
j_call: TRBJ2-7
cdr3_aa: CASSLTSGAYEQYF

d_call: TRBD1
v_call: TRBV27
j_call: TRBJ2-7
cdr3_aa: CASRARSGDSGLISSYEQYF

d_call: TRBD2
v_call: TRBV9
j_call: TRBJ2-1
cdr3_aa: CASTGTSGKSYNEQFF

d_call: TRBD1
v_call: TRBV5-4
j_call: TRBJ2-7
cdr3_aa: CASSSPYGQGSDEQYF